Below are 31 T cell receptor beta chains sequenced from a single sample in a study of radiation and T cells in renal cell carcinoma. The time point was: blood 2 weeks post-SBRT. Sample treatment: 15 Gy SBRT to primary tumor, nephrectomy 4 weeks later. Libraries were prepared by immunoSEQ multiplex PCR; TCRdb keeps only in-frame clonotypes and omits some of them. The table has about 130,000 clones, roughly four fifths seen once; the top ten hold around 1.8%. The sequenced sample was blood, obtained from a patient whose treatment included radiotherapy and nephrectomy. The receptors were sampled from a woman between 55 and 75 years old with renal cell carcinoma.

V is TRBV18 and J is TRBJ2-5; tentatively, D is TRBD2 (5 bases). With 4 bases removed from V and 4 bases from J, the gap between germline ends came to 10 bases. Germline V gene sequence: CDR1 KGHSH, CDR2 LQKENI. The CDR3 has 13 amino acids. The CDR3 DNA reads TGTGCCAGCTCACAAACTAGTGTAGAGACCCAGTACTTC. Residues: CASSQTSVETQYF.

The CDR3 region has the DNA TGTGCCAGGTCATACCGGGACAGGGAAGGCTACACCTTC. Protein: CARSYRDREGYTF. This sequence joins TRBV6-5 and TRBJ1-2; 9 bases are a match to TRBD1. The CDR3 is made up of 13 amino acids. The V gene's germline CDR1 is MNHEY and CDR2 SVGAGI. V dropped 9 bases and J dropped 8; count of bases not matched to a gene: 10.

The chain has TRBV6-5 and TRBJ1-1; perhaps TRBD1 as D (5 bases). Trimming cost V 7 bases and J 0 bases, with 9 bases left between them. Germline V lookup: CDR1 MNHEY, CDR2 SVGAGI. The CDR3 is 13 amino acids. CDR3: CASKGNMNTEAFF. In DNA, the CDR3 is TGTGCCAGCAAGGGGAACATGAACACTGAAGCTTTCTTT.

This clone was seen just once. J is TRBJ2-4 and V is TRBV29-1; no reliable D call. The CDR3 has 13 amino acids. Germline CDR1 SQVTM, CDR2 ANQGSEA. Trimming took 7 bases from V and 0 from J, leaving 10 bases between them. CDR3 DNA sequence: TGCAGCGCACAAGACGGAGCCAAAAACATTCAGTACTTC. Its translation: CSAQDGAKNIQYF.

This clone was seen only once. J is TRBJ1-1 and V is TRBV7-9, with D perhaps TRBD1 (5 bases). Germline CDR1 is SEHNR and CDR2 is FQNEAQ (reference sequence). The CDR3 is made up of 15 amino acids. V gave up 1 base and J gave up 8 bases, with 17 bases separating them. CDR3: CASSLGTKAATEAFF. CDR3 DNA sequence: TGTGCCAGCAGCTTAGGGACAAAGGCAGCAACCGAAGCTTTCTTT.

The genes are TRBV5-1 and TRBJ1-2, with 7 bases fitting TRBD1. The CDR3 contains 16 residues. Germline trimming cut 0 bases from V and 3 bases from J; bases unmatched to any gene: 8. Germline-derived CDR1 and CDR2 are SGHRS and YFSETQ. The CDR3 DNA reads TGCGCCAGCAGCTTGGATTCTCCAGGGGGAGACTATGGCTACACCTTC. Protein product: CASSLDSPGGDYGYTF.

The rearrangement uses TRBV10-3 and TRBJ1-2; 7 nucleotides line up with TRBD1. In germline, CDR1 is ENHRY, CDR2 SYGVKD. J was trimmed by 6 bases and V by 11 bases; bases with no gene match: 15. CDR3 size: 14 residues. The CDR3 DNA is TGTGCCTCAGGTCAAGGGGAACAGGGGCATGGCTACACCTTC. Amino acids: CASGQGEQGHGYTF.

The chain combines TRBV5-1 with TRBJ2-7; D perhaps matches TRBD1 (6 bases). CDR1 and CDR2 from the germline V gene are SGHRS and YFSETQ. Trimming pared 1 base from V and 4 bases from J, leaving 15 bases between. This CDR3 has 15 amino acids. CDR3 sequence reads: CASSLLQGPPYEQYF. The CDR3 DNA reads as TGCGCCAGCAGCTTGTTACAGGGCCCCCCGTACGAGCAGTACTTC.

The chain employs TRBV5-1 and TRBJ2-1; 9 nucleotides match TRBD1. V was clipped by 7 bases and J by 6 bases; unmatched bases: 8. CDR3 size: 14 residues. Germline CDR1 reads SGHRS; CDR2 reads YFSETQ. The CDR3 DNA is TGCGCCAGCGGAGGACAGGGGATGAGCAATGAGCAGTTCTTC. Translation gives CASGGQGMSNEQFF.

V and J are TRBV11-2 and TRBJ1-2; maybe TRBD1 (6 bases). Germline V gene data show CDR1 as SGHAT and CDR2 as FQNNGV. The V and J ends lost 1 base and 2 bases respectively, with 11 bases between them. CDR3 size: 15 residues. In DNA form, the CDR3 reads TGTGCCAGCAGCTTAGCGACAGGAGGGAACTATGGCTACACCTTC. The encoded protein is CASSLATGGNYGYTF.

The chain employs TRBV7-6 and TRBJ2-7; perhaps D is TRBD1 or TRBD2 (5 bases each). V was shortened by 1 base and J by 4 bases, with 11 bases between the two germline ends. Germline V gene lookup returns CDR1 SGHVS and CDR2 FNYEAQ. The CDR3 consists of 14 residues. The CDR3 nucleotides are TGTGCCAGCAGCTTAGGGGGGAGCCTATACGAGCAGTACTTC. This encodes CASSLGGSLYEQYF.

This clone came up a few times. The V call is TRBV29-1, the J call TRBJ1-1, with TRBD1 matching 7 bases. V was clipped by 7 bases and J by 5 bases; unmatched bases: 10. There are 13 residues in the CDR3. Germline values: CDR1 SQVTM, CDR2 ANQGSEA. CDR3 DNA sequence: TGCAGCGCCCCGACAGGGCCGAAAACTGAAGCTTTCTTT. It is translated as CSAPTGPKTEAFF.

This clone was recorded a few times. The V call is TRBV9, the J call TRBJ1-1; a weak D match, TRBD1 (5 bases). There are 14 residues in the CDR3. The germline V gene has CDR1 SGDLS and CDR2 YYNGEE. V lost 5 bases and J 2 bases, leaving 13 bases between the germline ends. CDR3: CASSITGGNTEAFF. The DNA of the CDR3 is TGTGCCAGCAGTATTACAGGCGGTAACACTGAAGCTTTCTTT.

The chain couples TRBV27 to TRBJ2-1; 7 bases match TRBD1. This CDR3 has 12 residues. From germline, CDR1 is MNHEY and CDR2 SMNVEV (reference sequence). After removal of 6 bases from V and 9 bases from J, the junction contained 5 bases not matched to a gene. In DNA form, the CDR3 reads TGTGCCAGCAGCAGACAGGGTGCTGAGCAGTTCTTC. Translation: CASSRQGAEQFF.

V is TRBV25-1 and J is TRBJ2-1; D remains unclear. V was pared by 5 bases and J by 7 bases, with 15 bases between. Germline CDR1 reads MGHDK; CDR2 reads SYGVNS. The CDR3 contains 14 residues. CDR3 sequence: CASSPRPRRNEQFF. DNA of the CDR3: TGTGCCAGCAGTCCTCGTCCTCGCCGTAATGAGCAGTTCTTC.

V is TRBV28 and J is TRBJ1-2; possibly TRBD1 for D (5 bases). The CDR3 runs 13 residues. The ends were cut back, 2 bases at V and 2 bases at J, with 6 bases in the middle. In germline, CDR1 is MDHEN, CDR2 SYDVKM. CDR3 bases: TGTGCCAGCAGTTTAGGGGCCAACTATGGCTACACCTTC. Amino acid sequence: CASSLGANYGYTF.

CDR3 in DNA: TGTGCCAGCAGTGCGGGACAGGGCTTTACGCTAGCCAAAAACATTCAGTACTTC. As protein: CASSAGQGFTLAKNIQYF. The chain is built from TRBV6-1 and TRBJ2-4; 9 nucleotides agree with TRBD1. V lost 4 bases to trimming and J lost 0 bases; unmatched junction nucleotides: 10. Per the germline V gene, CDR1 is MNHNS and CDR2 is SASEGT. CDR3 length: 18 residues.

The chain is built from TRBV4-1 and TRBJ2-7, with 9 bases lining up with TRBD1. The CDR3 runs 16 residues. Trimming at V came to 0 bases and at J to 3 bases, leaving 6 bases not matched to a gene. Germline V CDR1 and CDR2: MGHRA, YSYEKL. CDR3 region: CASSQEEGQGFYEQYF. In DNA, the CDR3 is TGCGCCAGCAGCCAAGAGGAAGGACAGGGGTTCTACGAGCAGTACTTC.

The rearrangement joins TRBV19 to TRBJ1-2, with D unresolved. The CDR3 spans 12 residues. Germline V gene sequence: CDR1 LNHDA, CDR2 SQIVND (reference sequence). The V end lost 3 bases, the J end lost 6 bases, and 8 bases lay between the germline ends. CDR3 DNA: TGTGCCAGTAGTATTGCAGAAGATGGCTACACCTTC. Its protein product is CASSIAEDGYTF.

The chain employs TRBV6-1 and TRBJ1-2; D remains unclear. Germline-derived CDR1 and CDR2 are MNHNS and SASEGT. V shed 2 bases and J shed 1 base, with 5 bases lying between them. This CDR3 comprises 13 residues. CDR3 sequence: CASSEFYNYGYTF. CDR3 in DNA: TGTGCCAGCAGTGAATTTTATAACTATGGCTACACCTTC.

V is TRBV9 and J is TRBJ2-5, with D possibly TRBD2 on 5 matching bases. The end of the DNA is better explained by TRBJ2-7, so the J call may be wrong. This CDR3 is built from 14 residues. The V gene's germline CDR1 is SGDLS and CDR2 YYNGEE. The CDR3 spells CASSVGGFSYEQYF. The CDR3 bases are TGTGCCAGCAGCGTAGGCGGGTTCTCCTACGAGCAGTACTTC.

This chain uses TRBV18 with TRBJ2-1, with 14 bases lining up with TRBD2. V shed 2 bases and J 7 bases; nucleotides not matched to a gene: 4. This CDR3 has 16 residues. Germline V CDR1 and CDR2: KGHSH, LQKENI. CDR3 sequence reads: CASSPMGLAGVNEQFF. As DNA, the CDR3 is TGTGCCAGCTCACCAATGGGACTAGCGGGAGTTAATGAGCAGTTCTTC.

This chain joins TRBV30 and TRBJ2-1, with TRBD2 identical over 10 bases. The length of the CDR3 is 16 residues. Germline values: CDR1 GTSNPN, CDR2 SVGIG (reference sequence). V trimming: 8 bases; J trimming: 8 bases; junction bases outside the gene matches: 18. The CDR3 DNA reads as TGTGCCGGCGTTACCCTAACTAGCGGGACAATGCATGAGCAGTTCTTC. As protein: CAGVTLTSGTMHEQFF. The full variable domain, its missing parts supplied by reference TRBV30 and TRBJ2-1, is SQTIHQWPATLVQPVGSPLSLECTVEGTSNPNLYWYRQAAGRGLQLLFYSVGIGQISSEVPQNLSASRPQDRQFILSSKKLLLSDSGFYLCAGVTLTSGTMHEQFFGPGTRLTVL.

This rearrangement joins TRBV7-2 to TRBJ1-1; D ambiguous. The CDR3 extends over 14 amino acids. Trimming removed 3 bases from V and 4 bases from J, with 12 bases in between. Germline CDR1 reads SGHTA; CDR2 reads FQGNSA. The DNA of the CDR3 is TGTGCCAGCAGCTTTTCACGGGAGCGCACTGAAGCTTTCTTT. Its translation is CASSFSRERTEAFF. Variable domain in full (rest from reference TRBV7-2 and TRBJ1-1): GAGVSQSPSNKVTEKGKDVELRCDPISGHTALYWYRQSLGQGLEFLIYFQGNSAPDKSGLPSDRFSAERTGGSVSTLTIQRTQQEDSAVYLCASSFSRERTEAFFGQGTRLTVV.

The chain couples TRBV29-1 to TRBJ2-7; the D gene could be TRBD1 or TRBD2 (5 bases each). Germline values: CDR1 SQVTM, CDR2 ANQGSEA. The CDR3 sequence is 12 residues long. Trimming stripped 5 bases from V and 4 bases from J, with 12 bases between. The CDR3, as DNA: TGCAGCGTTCGGGACGGACGATACGAGCAGTACTTC. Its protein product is CSVRDGRYEQYF.

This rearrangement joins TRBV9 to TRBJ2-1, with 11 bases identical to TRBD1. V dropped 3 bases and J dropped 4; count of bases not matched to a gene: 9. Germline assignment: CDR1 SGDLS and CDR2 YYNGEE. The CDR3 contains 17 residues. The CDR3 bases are TGTGCCAGCAGCGCCTCATCCGGGACAGGGGGGTACAATGAGCAGTTCTTC. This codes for CASSASSGTGGYNEQFF.

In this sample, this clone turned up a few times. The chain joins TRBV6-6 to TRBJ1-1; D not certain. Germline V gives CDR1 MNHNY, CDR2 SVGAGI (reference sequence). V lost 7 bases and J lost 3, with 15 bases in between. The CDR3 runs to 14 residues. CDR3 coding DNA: TGTGCCAGCACCGACGGGCGACTGTACACTGAAGCTTTCTTT. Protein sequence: CASTDGRLYTEAFF.

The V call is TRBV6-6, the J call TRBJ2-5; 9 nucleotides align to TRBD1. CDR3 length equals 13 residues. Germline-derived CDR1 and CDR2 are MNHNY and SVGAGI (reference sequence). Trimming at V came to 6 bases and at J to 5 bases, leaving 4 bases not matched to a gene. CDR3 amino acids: CASRNRGRETQYF. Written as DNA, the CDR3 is TGTGCCAGCAGAAACAGGGGGCGGGAGACCCAGTACTTC.

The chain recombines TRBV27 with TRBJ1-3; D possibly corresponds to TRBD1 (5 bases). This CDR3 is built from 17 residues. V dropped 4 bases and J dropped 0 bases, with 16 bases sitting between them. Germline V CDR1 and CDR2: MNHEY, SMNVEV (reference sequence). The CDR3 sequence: CASSSQEGIFSGNTIYF. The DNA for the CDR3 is TGTGCCAGCAGTTCTCAGGAGGGGATTTTCTCTGGAAACACCATATATTTT.

CDR3 loop: CASSARRGDTEAFF. In DNA, the CDR3 is TGTGCCAGCAGTGCCCGCAGGGGGGACACTGAAGCTTTCTTT. J is TRBJ1-1 and V is TRBV2, with 7 nucleotides matching TRBD1. The length of the CDR3 is 14 residues. Germline trimming cut 4 bases from V and 3 bases from J; bases unmatched to any gene: 5. CDR1 SNHLY and CDR2 FYNNEI come from the germline V gene.

Written as DNA, the CDR3 is TGTGCCAGCAGGGGGGGGGACCGAAGGGAGCTGTTTTTT. Its translation: CASRGGDRRELFF. V and J are TRBV28 and TRBJ2-2; 7 bases agree with TRBD2. CDR1 is MDHEN, CDR2 SYDVKM, per germline. This CDR3 comprises 13 residues. J was trimmed by 9 bases and V by 6 bases; bases with no gene match: 7.